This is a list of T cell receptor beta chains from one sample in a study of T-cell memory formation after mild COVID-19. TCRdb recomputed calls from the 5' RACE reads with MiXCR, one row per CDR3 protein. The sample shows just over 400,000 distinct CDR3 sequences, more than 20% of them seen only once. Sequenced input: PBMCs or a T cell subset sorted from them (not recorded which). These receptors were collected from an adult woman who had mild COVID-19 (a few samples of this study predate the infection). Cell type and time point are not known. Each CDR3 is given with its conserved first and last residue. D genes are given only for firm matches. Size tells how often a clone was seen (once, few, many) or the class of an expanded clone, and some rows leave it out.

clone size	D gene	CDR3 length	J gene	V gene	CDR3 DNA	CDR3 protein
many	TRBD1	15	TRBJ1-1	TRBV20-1	TGCAGTGCTAGGGAGAGACAGGGGGCAAATACTGAAGCTTTCTTT	CSARERQGANTEAFF
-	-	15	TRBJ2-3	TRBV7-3	TGTGCCAGCAGCTTAGGGGGCGTATTCACAGATACGCAGTATTTT	CASSLGGVFTDTQYF
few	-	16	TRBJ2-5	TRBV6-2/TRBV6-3	TGTGCCAGCAGTTACCCCCGCCGAAGCGGTAAAGAGACCCAGTACTTC	CASSYPRRSGKETQYF
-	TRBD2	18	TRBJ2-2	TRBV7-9	TGTGCCAGCAGCTTACATTGGACTAGCGGGACTAACACCGGGGAGCTGTTTTTT	CASSLHWTSGTNTGELFF
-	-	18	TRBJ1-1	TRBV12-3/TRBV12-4	TGTGCCAGCAGTCCTAGTTTGGGGTTTTTGGACAGGAACACTGAAGCTTTCTTT	CASSPSLGFLDRNTEAFF
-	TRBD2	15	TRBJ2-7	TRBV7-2	TGTGCCAGCAGCCTAGCGGGCAGGTTCTCCTACGAGCAGTACTTC	CASSLAGRFSYEQYF
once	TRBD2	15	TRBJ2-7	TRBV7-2	TGTGCCAGCAGCACCGGGACTAGCGGGGTGTACGAGCAGTACTTC	CASSTGTSGVYEQYF
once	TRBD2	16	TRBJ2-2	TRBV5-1	TGCGCCAGCAGCGACTACCGGACTAGCCTGGCCGGGGAGCTGTTTTTT	CASSDYRTSLAGELFF
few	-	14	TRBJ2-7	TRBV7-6	TGTGCCAGCAGCTTAGGCAGGGGTCCCGACGAGCAGTACTTC	CASSLGRGPDEQYF
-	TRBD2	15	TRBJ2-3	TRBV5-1	TGCGCAGACAGAATGGGGACTAGCGGAACAGATACGCAGTATTTT	CADRMGTSGTDTQYF
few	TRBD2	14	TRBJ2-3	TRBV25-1	TGTGCCAGCAGTCCTAGCGGGAGGACAGATACGCAGTATTTT	CASSPSGRTDTQYF
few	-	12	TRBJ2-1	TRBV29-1	TGCAGCGTTGAAGAGCTCGCCTATGAGCAGTTCTTC	CSVEELAYEQFF
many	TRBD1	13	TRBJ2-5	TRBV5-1	TGCGCCAGCAGCTTGGGACAGGGAGAGACCCAGTACTTC	CASSLGQGETQYF
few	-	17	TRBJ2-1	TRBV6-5	TGTGCCAGCAGTCGCTACCACCGGGGGCCCCCCTACAATGAGCAGTTCTTC	CASSRYHRGPPYNEQFF
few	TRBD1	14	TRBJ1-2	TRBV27	TGTGCCAGCAGTTCCGGGACAGGGGGTTTTGGCTACACCTTC	CASSSGTGGFGYTF
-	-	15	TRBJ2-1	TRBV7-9	TGTGCCAGCAGCTTTATCCTAGCGAGCTACAATGAGCAGTTCTTC	CASSFILASYNEQFF
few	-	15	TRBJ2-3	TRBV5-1	TGCGCCAGCAGCTTCGACCTCGTTGGGGCAGATACGCAGTATTTT	CASSFDLVGADTQYF
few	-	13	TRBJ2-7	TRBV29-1	TGCAGCGTTGGGGCCGGAAACTCCTACGAGCAGTACTTC	CSVGAGNSYEQYF
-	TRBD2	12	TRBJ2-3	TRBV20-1	TGCGCCCGGACTAGCGGGGCAGATACGCAGTATTTT	CARTSGADTQYF
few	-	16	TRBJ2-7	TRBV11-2	TGTGCCAGCAGCCCAACCAGACGAGTAGGAGACTACGAGCAGTACTTC	CASSPTRRVGDYEQYF
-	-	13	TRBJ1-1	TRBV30	TGTGCCCTCGGAACTGAGGGGAACACTGAAGCTTTCTTT	CALGTEGNTEAFF
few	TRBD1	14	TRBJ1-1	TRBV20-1	TGCAGTGCTAGCGACAGGGTGGTGAGAGCTGAAGCTTTCTTT	CSASDRVVRAEAFF
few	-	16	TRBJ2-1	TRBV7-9	TGTGCCAGCAGCTTAGTTCAGCTCGGGCCTGATGATGAGCAGTTCTTC	CASSLVQLGPDDEQFF
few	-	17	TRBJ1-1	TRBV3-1	TGTGCCAGCAGCCATCAAACACGGGGCAGAGGGAACACTGAAGCTTTCTTT	CASSHQTRGRGNTEAFF
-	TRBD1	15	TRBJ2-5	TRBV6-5	TGTGCCAGCAGTTACCCGGGACAGGGTTTGGAGACCCAGTACTTC	CASSYPGQGLETQYF
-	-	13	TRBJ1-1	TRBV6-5	TGTGCCAGCAGTCCAGGGGTGAAGGATGAAGCTTTCTTT	CASSPGVKDEAFF
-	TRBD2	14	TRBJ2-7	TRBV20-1	TGCAGTGCTAGAGGGACTAGCGGGAGATACGAGCAGTACTTC	CSARGTSGRYEQYF
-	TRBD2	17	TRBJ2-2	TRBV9	TGTGCCAGCAGCTTTCCGACTAGCGGGGAGGGCCAAGGGGAGCTGTTTTTT	CASSFPTSGEGQGELFF
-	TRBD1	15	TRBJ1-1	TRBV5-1	TGCGCCAGCAGCTCTGGACAGGGGATGAACGATGAAGCTTTCTTT	CASSSGQGMNDEAFF
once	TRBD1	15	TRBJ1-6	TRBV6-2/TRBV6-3	TGTGCCAGCAGTTGGACTTGGGACAGGGCTTCACCCCTCCACTTT	CASSWTWDRASPLHF
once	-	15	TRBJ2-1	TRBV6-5	TGTGCCAGCAGTTTGCTTAGGAGATGGGGCAATGAGCAGTTCTTC	CASSLLRRWGNEQFF
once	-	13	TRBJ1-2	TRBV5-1	TGCGCCAGCGGTTCAGGGCAGGCAGGCGGCTACACCTTC	CASGSGQAGGYTF
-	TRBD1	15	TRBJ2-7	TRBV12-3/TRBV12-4	TGTGCCAGCAGTTCCAGACAGGGGGCGGCCTACGAGCAGTACTTC	CASSSRQGAAYEQYF
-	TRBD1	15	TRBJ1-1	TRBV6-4	TGTGCCACCAAAGGAGAGGGGGCGCTGGGTACTGAAGCTTTCTTT	CATKGEGALGTEAFF
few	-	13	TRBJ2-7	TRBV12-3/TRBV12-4	TGTGCCAGCAGTTTCTCAGGGCCCGGAGAGCAGTACTTC	CASSFSGPGEQYF